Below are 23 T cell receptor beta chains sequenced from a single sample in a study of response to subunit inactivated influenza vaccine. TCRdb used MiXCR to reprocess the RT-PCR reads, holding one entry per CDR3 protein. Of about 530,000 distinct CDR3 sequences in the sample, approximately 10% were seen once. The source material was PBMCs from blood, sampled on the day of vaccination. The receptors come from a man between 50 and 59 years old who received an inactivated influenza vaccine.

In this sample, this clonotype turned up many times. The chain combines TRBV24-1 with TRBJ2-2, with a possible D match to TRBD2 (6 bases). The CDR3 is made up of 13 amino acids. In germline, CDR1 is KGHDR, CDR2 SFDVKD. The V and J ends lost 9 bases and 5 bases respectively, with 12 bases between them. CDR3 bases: TGTGCCACCGCGAGCGGGCCTACCGGGGAGCTGTTTTTT. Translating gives CATASGPTGELFF.

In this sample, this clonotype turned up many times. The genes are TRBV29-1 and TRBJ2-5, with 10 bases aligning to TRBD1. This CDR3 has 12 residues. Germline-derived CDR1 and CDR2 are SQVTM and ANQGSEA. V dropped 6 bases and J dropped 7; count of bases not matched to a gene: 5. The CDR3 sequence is CSVRRTGGTQYF. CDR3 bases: TGCAGCGTAAGACGGACAGGGGGGACCCAGTACTTC.

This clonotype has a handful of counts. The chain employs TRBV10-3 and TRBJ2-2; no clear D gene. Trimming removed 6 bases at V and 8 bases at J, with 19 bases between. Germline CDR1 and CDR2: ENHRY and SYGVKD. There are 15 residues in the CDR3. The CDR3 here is CAISREDPPVGELFF. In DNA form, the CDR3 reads TGTGCCATCAGCAGAGAAGACCCCCCCGTAGGGGAGCTGTTTTTT.

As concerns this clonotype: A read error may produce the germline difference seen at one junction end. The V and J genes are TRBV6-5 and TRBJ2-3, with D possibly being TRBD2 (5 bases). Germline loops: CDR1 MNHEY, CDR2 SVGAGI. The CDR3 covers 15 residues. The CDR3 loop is CASSYSRASTDTQSF. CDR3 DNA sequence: TGTGCCAGCAGCTATTCAAGAGCTAGCACAGATACGCAGTCTTTT.

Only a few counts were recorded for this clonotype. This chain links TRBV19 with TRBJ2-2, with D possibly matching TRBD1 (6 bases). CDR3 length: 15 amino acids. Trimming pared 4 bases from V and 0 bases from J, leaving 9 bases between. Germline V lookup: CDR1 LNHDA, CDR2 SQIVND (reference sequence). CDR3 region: CASSTPGANTGELFF. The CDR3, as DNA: TGTGCCAGTAGTACACCAGGGGCGAACACCGGGGAGCTGTTTTTT.

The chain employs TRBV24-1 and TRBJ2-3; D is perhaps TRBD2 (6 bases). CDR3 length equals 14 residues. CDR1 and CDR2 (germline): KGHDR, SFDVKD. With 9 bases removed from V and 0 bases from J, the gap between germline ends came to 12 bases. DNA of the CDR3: TGTGCCACCGAGTCGGGGGAGAGCACAGATACGCAGTATTTT. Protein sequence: CATESGESTDTQYF.

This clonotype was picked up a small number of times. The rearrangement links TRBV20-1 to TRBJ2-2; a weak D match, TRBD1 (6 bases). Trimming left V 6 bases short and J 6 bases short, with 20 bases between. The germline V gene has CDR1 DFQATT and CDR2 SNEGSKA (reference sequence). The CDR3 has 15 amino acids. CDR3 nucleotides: TGCAGTGCACGACGTCAAGACAGGCTATCCGGGGAGCTGTTTTTT. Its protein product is CSARRQDRLSGELFF.

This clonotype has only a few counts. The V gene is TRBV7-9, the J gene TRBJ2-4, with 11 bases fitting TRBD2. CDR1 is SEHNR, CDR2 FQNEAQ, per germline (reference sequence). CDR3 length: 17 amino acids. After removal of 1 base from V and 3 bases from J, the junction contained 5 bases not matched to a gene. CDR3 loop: CASSLVLTSGNKNIQYF. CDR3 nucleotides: TGTGCCAGCAGCTTAGTCTTGACTAGCGGGAACAAAAACATTCAGTACTTC.

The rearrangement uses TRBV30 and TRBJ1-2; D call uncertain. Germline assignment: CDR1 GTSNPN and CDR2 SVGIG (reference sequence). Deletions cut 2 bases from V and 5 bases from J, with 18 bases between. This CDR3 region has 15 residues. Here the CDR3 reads CAWSYGEGTAYGYTF. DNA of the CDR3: TGTGCCTGGAGTTACGGAGAGGGTACCGCTTATGGCTACACCTTC.

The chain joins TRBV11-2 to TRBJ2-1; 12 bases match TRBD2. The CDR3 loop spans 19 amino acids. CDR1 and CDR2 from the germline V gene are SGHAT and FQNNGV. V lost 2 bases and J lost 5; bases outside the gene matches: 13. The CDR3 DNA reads TGTGCCAGCAGCTTACATGCTAGCGGGAGGGAGGGGCTAAACAATGAGCAGTTCTTC. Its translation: CASSLHASGREGLNNEQFF. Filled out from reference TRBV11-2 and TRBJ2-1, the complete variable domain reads EAGVAQSPRYKIIEKRQSVAFWCNPISGHATLYWYQQILGQGPKLLIQFQNNGVVDDSQLPKDRFSAERLKGVDSTLKIQPAKLEDSAVYLCASSLHASGREGLNNEQFFGPGTRLTVL.

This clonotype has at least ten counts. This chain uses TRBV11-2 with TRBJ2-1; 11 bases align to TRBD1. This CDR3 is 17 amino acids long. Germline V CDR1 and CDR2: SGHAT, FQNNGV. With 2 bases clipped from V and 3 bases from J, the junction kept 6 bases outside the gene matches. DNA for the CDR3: TGTGCCAGCAGCTTAAATTTTGGGACAGGGGGCTACAATGAGCAGTTCTTC. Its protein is CASSLNFGTGGYNEQFF.

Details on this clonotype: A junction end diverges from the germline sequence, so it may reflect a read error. This chain's CDR3 is CASSQEVGRANYGHTF. The CDR3 DNA reads as TGCGCCAGCAGCCAAGAGGTCGGCAGAGCTAACTATGGCCACACCTTC. The chain uses TRBV4-3 and TRBJ1-2; the D is unclear. CDR1 is LGHNA, CDR2 YSLEER, per germline. This CDR3 region has 16 residues.

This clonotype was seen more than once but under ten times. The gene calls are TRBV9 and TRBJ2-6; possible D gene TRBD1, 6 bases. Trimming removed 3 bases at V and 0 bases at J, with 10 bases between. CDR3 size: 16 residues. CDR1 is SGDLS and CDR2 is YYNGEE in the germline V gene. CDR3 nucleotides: TGTGCCAGCAGCGCAGACAGGCACTCTGGGGCCAACGTCCTGACTTTC. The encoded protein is CASSADRHSGANVLTF.

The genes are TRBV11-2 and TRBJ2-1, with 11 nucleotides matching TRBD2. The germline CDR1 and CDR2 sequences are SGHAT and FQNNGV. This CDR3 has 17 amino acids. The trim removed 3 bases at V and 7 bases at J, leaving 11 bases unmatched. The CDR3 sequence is CASSFSHLAGGMNEQFF. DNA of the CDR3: TGTGCCAGCAGCTTCAGCCATCTAGCGGGAGGTATGAATGAGCAGTTCTTC.

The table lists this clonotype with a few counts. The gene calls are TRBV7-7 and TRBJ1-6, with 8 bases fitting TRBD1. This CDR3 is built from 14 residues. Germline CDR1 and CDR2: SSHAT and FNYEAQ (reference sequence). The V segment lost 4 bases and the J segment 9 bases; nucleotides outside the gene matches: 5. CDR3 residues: CASSSGQGGSPLHF. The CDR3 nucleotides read TGTGCCAGCAGCTCCGGACAGGGAGGTTCACCCCTCCACTTT.

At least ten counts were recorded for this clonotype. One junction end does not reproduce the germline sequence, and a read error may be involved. The CDR3 DNA follows: TGCAGCGCTATGCTAGCGGGAGTCAATGAGCAGTTCTTC. Its protein product is CSAMLAGVNEQFF. The chain uses TRBV20-1 and TRBJ2-1; the match to TRBD2 covers 10 bases. The CDR3 sequence is 13 residues long. The germline V gene has CDR1 DFQATT and CDR2 SNEGSKA (reference sequence).

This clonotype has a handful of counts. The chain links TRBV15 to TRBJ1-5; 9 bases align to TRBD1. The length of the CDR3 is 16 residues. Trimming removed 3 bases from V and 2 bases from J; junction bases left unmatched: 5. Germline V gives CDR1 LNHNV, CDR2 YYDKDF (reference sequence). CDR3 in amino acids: CATSSLRTGGNQPQHF. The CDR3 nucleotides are TGTGCCACCAGCAGTCTCCGGACAGGGGGCAATCAGCCCCAGCATTTT.

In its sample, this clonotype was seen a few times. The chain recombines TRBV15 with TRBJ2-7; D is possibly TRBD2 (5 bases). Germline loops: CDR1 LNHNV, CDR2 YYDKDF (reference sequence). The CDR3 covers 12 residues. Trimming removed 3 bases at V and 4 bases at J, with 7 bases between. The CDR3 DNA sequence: TGTGCCACCAGCAGGGCGGGTTACGAGCAGTACTTC. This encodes CATSRAGYEQYF.

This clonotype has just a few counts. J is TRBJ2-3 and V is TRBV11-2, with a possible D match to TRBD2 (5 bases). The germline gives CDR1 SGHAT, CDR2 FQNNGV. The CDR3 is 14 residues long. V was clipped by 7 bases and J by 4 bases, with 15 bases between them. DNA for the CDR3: TGTGCCAGCATCCCGGGGAGTTGGGCAGATACGCAGTATTTT. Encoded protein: CASIPGSWADTQYF.

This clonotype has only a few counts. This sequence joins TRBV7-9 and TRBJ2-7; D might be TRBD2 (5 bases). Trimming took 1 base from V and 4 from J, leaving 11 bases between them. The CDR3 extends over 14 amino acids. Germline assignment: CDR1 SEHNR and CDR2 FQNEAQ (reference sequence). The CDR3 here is CASSLVDSPYEQYF. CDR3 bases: TGTGCCAGCAGCTTAGTGGACTCACCATACGAGCAGTACTTC.

CDR3 sequence: CASSVGVSGANVLTF. CDR3 sequence (DNA): TGTGCCAGCAGCGTAGGGGTGTCTGGGGCCAACGTCCTGACTTTC. The chain is built from TRBV9 and TRBJ2-6; D not resolved. The CDR3 is 15 residues long. V was pared by 0 bases and J by 1 base, with 5 bases between. The germline V gene has CDR1 SGDLS and CDR2 YYNGEE.

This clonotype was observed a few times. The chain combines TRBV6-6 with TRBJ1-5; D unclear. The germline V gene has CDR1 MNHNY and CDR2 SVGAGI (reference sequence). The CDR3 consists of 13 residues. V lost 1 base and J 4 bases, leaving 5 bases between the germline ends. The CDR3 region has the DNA TGTGCCAGCAGTTACTATGCGAATCAGCCCCAGCATTTT. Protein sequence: CASSYYANQPQHF.

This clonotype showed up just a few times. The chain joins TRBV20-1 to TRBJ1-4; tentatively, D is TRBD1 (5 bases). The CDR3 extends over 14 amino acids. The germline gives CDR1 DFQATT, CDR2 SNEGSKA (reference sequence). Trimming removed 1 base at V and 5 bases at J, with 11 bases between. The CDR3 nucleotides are TGCAGTGCTAGAGCCGGGACGGGGAATGAAAAACTGTTTTTT. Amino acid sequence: CSARAGTGNEKLFF.